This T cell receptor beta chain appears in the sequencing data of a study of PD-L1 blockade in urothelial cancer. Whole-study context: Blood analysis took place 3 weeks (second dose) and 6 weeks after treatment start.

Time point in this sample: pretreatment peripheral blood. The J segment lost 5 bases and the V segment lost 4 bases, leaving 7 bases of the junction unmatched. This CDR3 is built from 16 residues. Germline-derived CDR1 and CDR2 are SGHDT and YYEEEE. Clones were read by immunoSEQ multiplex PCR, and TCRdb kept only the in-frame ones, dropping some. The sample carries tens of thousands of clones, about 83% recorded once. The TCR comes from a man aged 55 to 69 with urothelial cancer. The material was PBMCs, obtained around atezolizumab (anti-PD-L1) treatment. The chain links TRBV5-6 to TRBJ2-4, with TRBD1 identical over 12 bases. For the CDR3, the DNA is TGTGCCAGCAGCAGGGACAGGGGGCGAGCGGAAAACATTCAGTACTTC. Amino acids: CASSRDRGRAENIQYF.